The TCR beta chain described here comes from a study of T and B cells in COVID-19 patients. Across the whole study: Critical illness requiring mechanical ventilation or extracorporeal membrane oxygenation affected 12 of 20 active-infection patients. Comorbidities linked to unfavorable COVID-19 outcome were present in 18 of 20 active-infection patients.

TRB was amplified from about 250-500 ng of blood genomic DNA. Regarding the study as a whole: Patients with COVID-19 reportedly showed strongly skewed T cell receptor beta variable and joining gene usage. The recovered cohort had thousands of exclusive TCR clusters, including around 31 low generation probability clusters.

Trimming removed 3 bases at V and 5 bases at J, with 14 bases between. The CDR3 totals 14 residues. The germline CDR1 and CDR2 sequences are SGHKS and YYEKEE (reference sequence). This clonotype was recorded a few times. Antigen specificity is unknown. BIOMED2 TRB-A/B primer pools were used in multiplex TRB PCR. MiXCR, run by TCRdb on the multiplex PCR reads, gives a single entry per CDR3 protein. Altogether around 16,000 distinct CDR3 sequences are present, roughly a quarter being singletons, with the ten largest covering approximately 3.4%. The receptor was isolated from a human donor who had recovered from COVID-19. The sequenced material came from blood. The gene calls are TRBV5-5 and TRBJ2-5, with D unresolved. The CDR3 bases are TGTGCCAGCAGCTCGTTGGACCCGAGGGAGACCCAGTACTTC. This translates into CASSSLDPRETQYF.